What follows describes a single TCR beta chain. The table lists this clonotype with many counts. The specificity of this receptor is unknown. No much larger clonotype is one base removed from it; base qualities were not supplied. From the cysteine up to the phenylalanine, the CDR3 has a length of 15 residues. Solely the CDR3 DNA is kept, with 45 bases framed from the first base. For CDR1 and CDR2, the germline V gene (reference sequence) lists LNHDA and SQIVND. The trim is 5 bases for V and 1 base for J, with a gap of 15 bases between the germline ends. These data come from a study of T cells in Graves' hyperthyroidism and ophthalmopathy (dated by TCRdb to between 2018 and 2021). The study in broad terms: Peripheral blood samples were taken at initial diagnosis, before any treatment was given. An independent validation cohort of under 20 hyperthyroidism patients and roughly 16 patients who later progressed to ophthalmopathy tested prospective prediction of ophthalmopathy. After sampling, hyperthyroidism patients received methimazole starting at 30 mg daily, and ophthalmopathy patients received high-dose intravenous methylprednisolone. The 100 or so discovery patients were divided at random into training and test sets in a 7:3 ratio. In addition, the study compared T-cell repertoires in thyroid tissue and in blood from about 6 Graves' hyperthyroidism patients. To identify TCR V-J signatures that set the groups apart, the researchers used a discovery cohort of 100 patients, made up of 40 to 45 with Graves' ophthalmopathy and 57 with stable Graves' hyperthyroidism. The paper reports TCR Vbeta CDR3 sequencing of roughly 140 peripheral blood samples: around 45 ophthalmopathy, 75 to 80 hyperthyroidism and around 17 progressor patients.

Overall study outcomes, separate from this receptor: Most expanded thyroid clonotypes (frequency above 0.001) were also found in blood, which suggests that blood repertoires may mirror thyroid immune responses. Ophthalmopathy was separated from stable hyperthyroidism by a 13 V-J signature model, with around 88% sensitivity and about 81% specificity obtained in cross-validation and 80%/75% obtained in testing. Sample size was not statistically predetermined, and investigators were not blinded to group allocation. During validation, the model predicted progression to ophthalmopathy a median of approximately 6 months ahead of onset, with around 65% sensitivity and 72% to 80% specificity.

The TCR beta CDR3 regions were amplified from the RNA transcripts. The TCR CDR3 was subjected to a first round of RT-PCR using the HTBI primer set and the Qiagen OneStep RT-PCR kit. A second multiplex PCR round built the libraries, followed by size selection and purification. Paired-end sequencing of the libraries was performed with 100 bp reads on an Illumina HiSeq2000. Turning to the authors' computational methods: SOAPnuke was used to process the raw data, throwing out any read that contained adapters or uncalled bases, had a mean Phred below 15, or lacked an exact constant-primer or identifier match. COPE v1.2.5 was used to merge the high-quality paired reads, and each unique nucleotide sequence was defined as a clonotype. MiTCR v1.1 was used to align clonotypes to the IMGT TRBV, TRBD and TRBJ reference segments. The analysis included only V-J combinations with a frequency above 0.0001, which together covered around 99% of the repertoires. A TCS score was defined as the ratio of F50 (clonal expansion) to E x V (chaos), with BLOSUM62-based TCRdist applied between CDR3 peptides within each V-J. Welch's t-statistics and random forest reduced around 520 V-J features to roughly 13, which were used in a naive Bayes classifier (R e1071). In TCRdb, the public reads were trimmed at Q25 with fastp and aligned with MiXCR, with productive beta chains retained. Rows are unified per CDR3 protein, each entry keeping the most common DNA and genes. These V and J calls originate from TCRdb's pipeline instead of the authors' own analysis. For this sample there are about 690,000 distinct CDR3 sequences; approximately 15% appear just once. Roughly a sixth of the sample is taken by the ten largest.

Graves' hyperthyroidism was defined as stable when no progression to ophthalmopathy occurred over 18 months of follow-up. Hyperthyroidism patients were aged 18 to 65 years and newly diagnosed, with disease duration of less than 2 months. The study excluded patients with uncontrolled infections, other autoimmune diseases, pregnancy or lactation. Diagnoses were based on clinical symptoms, serum thyroxine and TRAb, thyroid ultrasound and orbital computed tomography. PBMCs were separated from 10 ml of fresh peripheral blood using Ficoll-Paque density gradient centrifugation. Total RNA was extracted using Trizol reagent, and RNA quality was assessed on an Agilent 2100 Bioanalyzer.

This receptor was identified in a man in his fifties with Graves' hyperthyroidism. The chain links TRBV19 with TRBJ2-7; the D element could tentatively be TRBD1 or TRBD2, as 7 bases agree for each. The material sequenced was blood. Here is the DNA: TGTGCCAGTAGTCCCTGGGAGGGGGCATCCTACGAGCAGTACTTC. This sequence encodes CASSPWEGASYEQYF. Reference TRBV19 and TRBJ2-7 genes cover what lies past the CDR3, so the full variable domain is DGGITQSPKYLFRKEGQNVTLSCEQNLNHDAMYWYRQDPGQGLRLIYYSQIVNDFQKGDIAEGYSVSREKKESFPLTVTSAQKNPTAFYLCASSPWEGASYEQYFGPGTRLTVT.